This T cell receptor beta chain was found in a study of beta chain features in type 1 diabetes. Study results and limitations: Among patients with Type 1 diabetes, TCRB CDR3s were moderately but significantly shorter in every one of the four CD4+ subsets.

This clone was seen only a few times. Its matching antigen is unknown. The entirety of the isolated RNA underwent reverse transcription, so expressed TCRB transcripts were sequenced. Sequenced by immunoSEQ multiplex PCR; TCRdb stores in-frame clones only, minus some. The table has 600,000 or so clones, around 12% seen once. V gave up 8 bases and J gave up 7 bases; unmatched junction bases: 7. This CDR3 spans 13 amino acids. Germline loops: CDR1 LNHDA, CDR2 SQIVND (reference sequence). The chain carries TRBV19 and TRBJ1-2, with TRBD1 matching over 10 bases. This sequence was found in a man younger than 45 with type 1 diabetes. Sequences were obtained from naive CD4+ T cells from blood. The CDR3 spells CASLGQGRRGYTF. The CDR3 DNA reads TGTGCCAGTTTGGGACAGGGGCGCCGTGGCTACACCTTC.